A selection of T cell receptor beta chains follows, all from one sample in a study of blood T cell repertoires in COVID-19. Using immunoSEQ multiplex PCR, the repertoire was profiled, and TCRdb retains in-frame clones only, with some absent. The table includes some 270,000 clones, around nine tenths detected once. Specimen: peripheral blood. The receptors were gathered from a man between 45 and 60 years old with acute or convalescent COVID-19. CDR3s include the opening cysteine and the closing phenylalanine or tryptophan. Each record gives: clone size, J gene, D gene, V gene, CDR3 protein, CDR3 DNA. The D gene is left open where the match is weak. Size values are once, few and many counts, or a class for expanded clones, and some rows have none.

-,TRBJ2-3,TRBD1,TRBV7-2,CASSQQGTGDTQYF,TGTGCCAGCAGCCAACAGGGGACGGGAGATACGCAGTATTTT
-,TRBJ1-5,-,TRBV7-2,CASSLGSGGQPQHF,TGTGCCAGCAGCTTAGGCTCGGGGGGACAGCCCCAGCATTTT
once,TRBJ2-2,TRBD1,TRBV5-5,CASSLGTGDTGELFF,TGTGCCAGCAGCTTGGGGACAGGGGACACCGGGGAGCTGTTTTTT
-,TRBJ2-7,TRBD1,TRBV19,CASSIDLGQLYRQYF,TGTGCCAGTAGTATAGATCTGGGACAGCTGTATAGGCAGTACTTC
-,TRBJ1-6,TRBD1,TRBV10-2,CASSEGTGVNSPLHF,TGCGCCAGCAGTGAAGGGACAGGGGTTAATTCACCCCTCCACTTT
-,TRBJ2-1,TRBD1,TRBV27,CATSDRDSYNEQFF,TGTGCCACCTCGGACAGGGATAGCTACAATGAGCAGTTCTTC
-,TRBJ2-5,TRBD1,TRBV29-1,CSVEDLGDRGEETQYF,TGCAGCGTTGAAGATCTTGGGGACAGGGGAGAAGAGACCCAGTACTTC
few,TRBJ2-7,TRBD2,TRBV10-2,CASFGSGGDYEQYF,TGCGCCAGCTTTGGTAGCGGGGGAGACTACGAGCAGTACTTC
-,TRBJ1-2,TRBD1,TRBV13,CASSPTLGQGNGYTF,TGTGCCAGCAGCCCGACCTTGGGACAGGGCAACGGCTACACCTTC
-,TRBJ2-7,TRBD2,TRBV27,CASSRTSGALTYEQYF,TGTGCCAGCAGTCGCACTAGCGGGGCCCTAACCTACGAGCAGTACTTC
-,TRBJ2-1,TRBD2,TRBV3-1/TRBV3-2,CASSQDLGRAGGSYNEQFF,TGTGCCAGCAGCCAAGATCTCGGTAGGGCGGGGGGCTCCTACAATGAGCAGTTCTTC
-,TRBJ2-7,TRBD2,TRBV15,CATSKTASGEHEQYF,TGTGCCACCAGCAAGACGGCTAGCGGGGAGCACGAGCAGTACTTC
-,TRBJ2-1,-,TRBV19,CASSISWGSGEQFF,TGTGCCAGTAGTATATCCTGGGGTAGCGGAGAGCAGTTCTTC
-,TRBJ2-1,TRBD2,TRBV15,CATSSRGGQASEQFF,TGTGCCACCTCCTCGCGGGGGGGCCAAGCGAGTGAGCAGTTCTTC
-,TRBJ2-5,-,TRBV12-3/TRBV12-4,CASTRSIQETQYF,TGTGCCAGCACCAGGTCTATCCAAGAGACCCAGTACTTC
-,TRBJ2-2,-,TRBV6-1,CASSEYWNTGELFF,TGTGCCAGCAGTGAATACTGGAACACCGGGGAGCTGTTTTTT
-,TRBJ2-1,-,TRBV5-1,CASSLGTNNEQFF,TGCGCCAGCAGCTTGGGGACTAACAATGAGCAGTTCTTC
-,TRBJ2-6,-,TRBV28,CASSLLTGANVLTF,TGTGCCAGCAGTTTGTTAACTGGGGCCAACGTCCTGACTTTC
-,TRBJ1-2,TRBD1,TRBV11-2,CASGRTGGYYGYTF,TGTGCCAGCGGCCGGACAGGGGGGTACTATGGCTACACCTTC
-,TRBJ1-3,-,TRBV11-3,CASSSSAGSGNTIYF,TGTGCCAGCAGCTCCTCTGCGGGATCAGGAAACACCATATATTTT
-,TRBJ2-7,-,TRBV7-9,CASSQDHSTYYEQYF,TGTGCCAGCAGCCAAGACCACAGCACCTATTACGAGCAGTACTTC
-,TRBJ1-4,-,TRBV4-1,CASSQAQYNEKLFF,TGCGCCAGCAGCCAGGCCCAATATAATGAAAAACTGTTTTTT
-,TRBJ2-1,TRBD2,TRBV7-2,CASSPTGTRPHNEQFF,TGTGCCAGCAGCCCGACGGGGACTAGGCCTCACAATGAGCAGTTCTTC
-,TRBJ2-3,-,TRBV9,CASSVRVGVTDTQYF,TGTGCCAGCAGCGTACGGGTAGGGGTCACAGATACGCAGTATTTT
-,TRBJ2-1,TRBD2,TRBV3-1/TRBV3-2,CASSLGSGGDNEQFF,TGTGCCAGCAGCCTGGGTAGCGGGGGAGACAATGAGCAGTTCTTC
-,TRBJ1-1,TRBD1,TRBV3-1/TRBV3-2,CASSPRPQGLTEAFF,TGTGCCAGCAGCCCGCGACCACAGGGGTTAACTGAAGCTTTCTTT
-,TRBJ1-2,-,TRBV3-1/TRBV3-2,CASSQETGGGGYTF,TGTGCCAGCAGCCAAGAGACCGGGGGGGGAGGCTACACCTTC